Below are 32 T cell receptor beta chains sequenced from a single sample in a study of CD8 T cells in ankylosing spondylitis. Using its own MiXCR run on the 5' RACE reads, TCRdb lists one record per CDR3 protein. The profile covers a few hundred thousand distinct CDR3 sequences, with 20% appearing a single time and 7.5% to 9.5% taken by the ten largest. Sequencing input: blood, either unsorted or a sorted T cell fraction (not recorded which). All receptors come from a male donor with ankylosing spondylitis or in good health (not recorded which).

This clonotype turned up a few times. V usage is TRBV15 and J usage is TRBJ1-3, with TRBD1 matching over 7 bases. Germline CDR1 and CDR2: LNHNV and YYDKDF (reference sequence). Trimming at V came to 0 bases and at J to 2 bases, leaving 7 bases not matched to a gene. The CDR3 contains 17 residues. CDR3 amino acids: CATSRDRGGLAGNTIYF. CDR3 nucleotides: TGTGCCACCAGCAGAGATCGAGGGGGCTTAGCTGGAAACACCATATATTTT.

The chain employs TRBV5-1 and TRBJ2-2; possible D gene TRBD1, 6 bases. V shed 0 bases and J shed 5 bases, with 11 bases lying between them. The CDR3 totals 15 residues. CDR1 SGHRS and CDR2 YFSETQ come from the germline V gene. CDR3 sequence reads: CASSLGDTLTGELFF. Written as DNA, the CDR3 is TGCGCCAGCAGCTTGGGGGACACCCTTACCGGGGAGCTGTTTTTT.

This clonotype has more than one count but fewer than ten. CDR3 amino acids: CASSVAKEGGANVLTF. For the CDR3, the DNA is TGTGCCAGCAGCGTAGCAAAGGAGGGGGGGGCCAACGTCCTGACTTTC. The chain has TRBV9 and TRBJ2-6; a weak D match, TRBD2 (6 bases). The V gene lost 0 bases and the J gene lost 4 bases, with 11 bases spanning the gap. The CDR3 length is 16 residues. CDR1 is SGDLS and CDR2 is YYNGEE in the germline V gene. Drawing the rest from reference TRBV9 and TRBJ2-6, the complete variable domain is DSGVTQTPKHLITATGQRVTLRCSPRSGDLSVYWYQQSLDQGLQFLIQYYNGEERAKGNILERFSAQQFPDLHSELNLSSLELGDSALYFCASSVAKEGGANVLTFGAGSRLTVL.

The CDR3 bases are TGTGCCAGCAGGCACCTAGGTGAAGCGGGTGAAATAAGCTCCTACAATGAGCAGTTCTTC. Amino acid sequence: CASRHLGEAGEISSYNEQFF. This chain connects TRBV28 to TRBJ2-1, with TRBD2 as a possible D gene (6 bases). This CDR3 contains 20 residues. Per the germline V gene, CDR1 is MDHEN and CDR2 is SYDVKM. The V and J ends lost 6 bases and 0 bases respectively, with 27 bases between them.

This clonotype came up a few times. The chain couples TRBV6-6 to TRBJ1-5; perhaps TRBD1 as D (5 bases). Germline V CDR1 and CDR2: MNHNY, SVGAGI (reference sequence). CDR3 length: 12 amino acids. Trimming removed 6 bases from V and 6 bases from J, with 9 bases in between. The chain's CDR3 is CASSLDSQPQHF. In nucleotides, the CDR3 is TGTGCCAGCAGCCTTGACAGTCAGCCCCAGCATTTT.

This clonotype was observed a few times. The chain couples TRBV20-1 to TRBJ1-5; D call uncertain. Germline V CDR1 and CDR2: DFQATT, SNEGSKA (reference sequence). The CDR3 spans 13 residues. The V and J ends lost 7 bases and 0 bases respectively, with 10 bases between them. The CDR3 protein is CSVNKDSNQPQHF. The CDR3 coding sequence is TGCAGTGTGAATAAGGATAGCAATCAGCCCCAGCATTTT.

This sequence joins TRBV29-1 and TRBJ1-6; weak D call: TRBD1 (5 bases). The CDR3 is 13 amino acids. CDR1 SQVTM and CDR2 ANQGSEA come from the germline V gene. V was clipped by 7 bases and J by 8 bases, with 15 bases between them. The CDR3 DNA reads TGCAGCGCGGGGGGGGGGAATGATTCACCCCTCCACTTT. Residues: CSAGGGNDSPLHF.

The CDR3 is CASSLLGTEPYNEQFF. Here the CDR3 DNA reads TGTGCCAGCAGCTTGCTTGGGACGGAACCTTACAATGAGCAGTTCTTC. The genes are TRBV7-2 and TRBJ2-1; D possibly uses TRBD1 or TRBD2 (5 bases each). This CDR3 has 16 residues. Trimming took off 3 bases at V and 4 bases at J, with 16 bases between the two ends. In germline, CDR1 is SGHTA, CDR2 FQGNSA.

The rearrangement uses TRBV11-2 and TRBJ2-3; D uncertain. Germline V CDR1 and CDR2: SGHAT, FQNNGV. The germline V and J ends were trimmed by 4 bases and 0 bases, with 11 bases remaining between them. There are 15 residues in the CDR3. The CDR3 spells CASSSGRISTDTQYF. In DNA, the CDR3 is TGTGCCAGCAGCTCCGGACGAATTAGCACAGATACGCAGTATTTT.

This clonotype has more than one count but fewer than ten. The V and J genes are TRBV7-3 and TRBJ2-3; no reliable D call. V was trimmed by 6 bases and J by 0 bases, leaving 10 bases between them. This CDR3 has 14 residues. Looked up from germline, CDR1 is SGHTA and CDR2 is FQGTGA. This CDR3 is CASSKQASTDTQYF. The CDR3 DNA is TGTGCCAGCAGTAAGCAGGCCAGCACAGATACGCAGTATTTT.

This clonotype was found a few times. This chain's CDR3 is CASSGSGYTQYF. CDR3 coding DNA: TGCGCCAGCAGTGGTAGCGGTTATACGCAGTATTTT. The chain uses TRBV5-1 and TRBJ2-3; possible D gene TRBD2, 6 bases. This CDR3 has 12 amino acids. V was shortened by 5 bases and J by 7 bases, with 11 bases between the two germline ends. Germline V gives CDR1 SGHRS, CDR2 YFSETQ.

The V call is TRBV5-1, the J call TRBJ2-1, with TRBD2 matching over 12 bases. The CDR3 loop spans 15 amino acids. Per the germline V gene, CDR1 is SGHRS and CDR2 is YFSETQ. V shed 3 bases, J shed 6 bases, and the junction held 4 bases outside the gene matches. CDR3 in DNA: TGCGCCAGCAGCTCGACTAGCGGGAGCATCAATGAGCAGTTCTTC. It translates to CASSSTSGSINEQFF.

The chain recombines TRBV9 with TRBJ2-5, with D possibly matching TRBD2 (5 bases). The CDR3 runs 14 residues. Germline CDR1 is SGDLS and CDR2 is YYNGEE. Between the trimmed V and J ends, which lost 3 bases and 5 bases, there was a span of 14 bases. In DNA form, the CDR3 reads TGTGCCAGCAGCGCCCGGGGAATATGGGAGACCCAGTACTTC. This gives the protein CASSARGIWETQYF.

The V and J genes are TRBV20-1 and TRBJ2-3, with TRBD2 matching 8 bases. CDR3 size: 16 residues. In germline, CDR1 is DFQATT, CDR2 SNEGSKA (reference sequence). With V trimmed by 1 base and J by 2 bases, 8 bases remained unmatched. The CDR3 reads CSARVGGGYSTDTQYF. As DNA, the CDR3 is TGCAGTGCTAGAGTGGGCGGGGGGTATTCCACAGATACGCAGTATTTT.

This clonotype was seen at least ten times. The gene calls are TRBV28 and TRBJ2-7, with D possibly TRBD1 on 6 matching bases. Germline V lookup: CDR1 MDHEN, CDR2 SYDVKM. CDR3 length: 14 amino acids. With 6 bases removed from V and 2 bases from J, the gap between germline ends came to 14 bases. The CDR3 sequence: CASSPTGSTYEQYV. The CDR3 bases are TGTGCCAGCAGCCCAACAGGGTCCACCTACGAGCAGTACGTC.

The V gene is TRBV7-9, the J gene TRBJ1-2; D unresolved. The CDR3 contains 13 residues. Germline V gene data show CDR1 as SEHNR and CDR2 as FQNEAQ (reference sequence). The ends were cut back, 4 bases at V and 1 base at J, with 7 bases in the middle. CDR3 sequence (DNA): TGTGCCAGCAGCTCATTACATAACTATGGCTACACCTTC. Translated, it gives CASSSLHNYGYTF.

This clonotype was counted at least ten times. The rearrangement links TRBV5-1 to TRBJ2-4, with D maybe TRBD2 (6 bases). The CDR3 length is 14 residues. V lost 4 bases, J lost 6 bases, and 14 bases lay in between. Germline V gene data show CDR1 as SGHRS and CDR2 as YFSETQ. DNA for the CDR3: TGCGCCAGCAGCCCCAGGGAGGAGGGAAACATTCAGTACTTC. This codes for CASSPREEGNIQYF.

V is TRBV12-3 or TRBV12-4 and J is TRBJ2-2, with D unclear. The length of the CDR3 is 14 residues. Trimming took 3 bases from V and 4 from J, leaving 9 bases between them. Written as DNA, the CDR3 is TGTGCCAGCAGTTTTAGGGCTTCCACCGGGGAGCTGTTTTTT. As protein: CASSFRASTGELFF.

The rearrangement joins TRBV9 to TRBJ1-2, with TRBD1 as a possible D gene (5 bases). Germline V gene sequence: CDR1 SGDLS, CDR2 YYNGEE. The CDR3 spans 15 residues. V shed 2 bases and J shed 0 bases, with 11 bases lying between them. Here the CDR3 reads CASSVGGSANYGYTF. DNA of the CDR3: TGTGCCAGCAGCGTCGGGGGGTCGGCTAACTATGGCTACACCTTC.

The sample holds many counts of this clonotype. V gene TRBV29-1 combines with J gene TRBJ2-3; D is unclear. The CDR3 runs to 13 residues. Trimming took 3 bases from V and 5 from J, leaving 12 bases between them. CDR1 is SQVTM and CDR2 is ANQGSEA in the germline V gene. The CDR3 DNA reads TGCAGCGTTGACGTGGGGTTTGGAGATACGCAGTATTTT. Its translation is CSVDVGFGDTQYF.

This clonotype was seen only a few times. The chain is built from TRBV12-3 or TRBV12-4 and TRBJ2-2; the D is unclear. V was clipped by 6 bases and J by 6 bases, with 8 bases between them. The length of the CDR3 is 12 residues. CDR3 amino acids: CASSRQPGELFF. The CDR3 nucleotides read TGTGCCAGCAGCCGCCAGCCCGGGGAGCTGTTTTTT.

This rearrangement joins TRBV5-1 to TRBJ2-2; 7 bases align to TRBD1. The trim removed 0 bases at V and 5 bases at J, leaving 1 base unmatched. Per germline, CDR1 SGHRS and CDR2 YFSETQ. This CDR3 is 14 amino acids long. The CDR3 nucleotides are TGCGCCAGCAGCTTGGAGGGGGCAACCGGGGAGCTGTTTTTT. This encodes CASSLEGATGELFF.

This clonotype showed up just a few times. V gene TRBV20-1 combines with J gene TRBJ2-1; 7 bases align to TRBD2. With 0 bases clipped from V and 7 bases from J, the junction kept 12 bases outside the gene matches. CDR1 and CDR2 (germline): DFQATT, SNEGSKA (reference sequence). The CDR3 spans 16 residues. Written as DNA, the CDR3 is TGCAGTGCTAGAGACGAGGGGAGGGCAACTGGGAATGAGCAGTTCTTC. It specifies CSARDEGRATGNEQFF.

This clonotype turned up a few times. The rearrangement uses TRBV14 and TRBJ1-1; D call uncertain. CDR3 length: 13 amino acids. Germline assignment: CDR1 SGHDN and CDR2 FVKESK. The V end was cut by 1 base, the J end by 5 bases, with 8 bases between. Here the CDR3 DNA reads TGTGCCAGCAGCCAAGCTAGGTATACTGAAGCTTTCTTT. It translates to CASSQARYTEAFF.

The table lists this clonotype with many counts. V usage is TRBV29-1 and J usage is TRBJ1-2; possible D gene TRBD1, 5 bases. The V end lost 6 bases, the J end lost 5 bases, and 10 bases lay between the germline ends. The CDR3 totals 11 residues. Germline CDR1 and CDR2: SQVTM and ANQGSEA. CDR3 sequence reads: CSVGQGYGYTF. In DNA form, the CDR3 reads TGCAGCGTCGGACAAGGATATGGCTACACCTTC.

This clonotype came up a few times. The rearrangement uses TRBV5-6 and TRBJ1-2, with no clear D. The V gene lost 0 bases and the J gene lost 3 bases, with 18 bases spanning the gap. CDR1 is SGHDT and CDR2 is YYEEEE in the germline V gene. The CDR3 has 17 residues. CDR3 DNA sequence: TGTGCCAGCAGCTTGGCATCGGACGGCAGCGCTCACTATGGCTACACCTTC. Translated: CASSLASDGSAHYGYTF.

This clonotype was counted only a few times. CDR3 residues: CAISDVGGKSYEQYV. CDR3 in DNA: TGTGCCATCAGTGATGTGGGCGGGAAATCCTACGAGCAGTACGTC. The chain has TRBV10-3 and TRBJ2-7; tentative D call: TRBD2 (6 bases). CDR1 is ENHRY, CDR2 SYGVKD, per germline. Trimming removed 3 bases from V and 1 base from J, with 13 bases in between. This CDR3 region has 15 residues.

J is TRBJ1-4 and V is TRBV6-1; perhaps TRBD1 as D (6 bases). V was trimmed by 5 bases and J by 8 bases, leaving 18 bases between them. Germline CDR1 and CDR2: MNHNS and SASEGT. The CDR3 covers 15 residues. The CDR3 here is CASSLPGTGGEKLFF. The CDR3 DNA follows: TGTGCCAGCAGTCTCCCCGGGACTGGGGGCGAAAAACTGTTTTTT.

V is TRBV5-1 and J is TRBJ1-5; no reliable D call. From germline, CDR1 is SGHRS and CDR2 YFSETQ. Trimming removed 1 base at V and 0 bases at J, with 11 bases between. This CDR3 is 16 amino acids long. DNA of the CDR3: TGCGCCAGCAGCTTGACTGGGATTGGTAGCAATCAGCCCCAGCATTTT. The encoded protein is CASSLTGIGSNQPQHF.

As regards this clonotype: This sequence may be a read error, since a much larger clone differs from it by one base. The chain joins TRBV9 to TRBJ2-2, with D perhaps matching TRBD2 (5 bases). V lost 0 bases to trimming and J lost 9 bases, with 18 bases between them. The CDR3 is 16 residues long. CDR1 is SGDLS and CDR2 is YYNGEE in the germline V gene. The CDR3 sequence: CASSVGLGVFNRELFF. The CDR3 nucleotides read TGTGCCAGCAGCGTAGGTCTCGGGGTTTTTAACAGGGAGCTGTTTTTT.

The chain uses TRBV5-6 and TRBJ2-3; 8 bases map to TRBD2. Germline assignment: CDR1 SGHDT and CDR2 YYEEEE. The CDR3 sequence is 17 residues long. Unmatched junction bases numbered 6, after V lost 0 bases and J lost 0 bases. CDR3 sequence reads: CASSLVGSGESTDTQYF. The DNA of the CDR3 is TGTGCCAGCAGCTTGGTGGGTAGCGGGGAGAGCACAGATACGCAGTATTTT.

This clonotype was counted only a few times. The genes are TRBV28 and TRBJ2-2; possibly TRBD1 for D (6 bases). CDR1 MDHEN and CDR2 SYDVKM come from the germline V gene. V was pared by 7 bases and J by 4 bases, with 13 bases between. This CDR3 spans 14 amino acids. The CDR3 region is CASMLTGITGELFF. CDR3 sequence (DNA): TGTGCCAGCATGTTGACAGGAATCACCGGGGAGCTGTTTTTT.